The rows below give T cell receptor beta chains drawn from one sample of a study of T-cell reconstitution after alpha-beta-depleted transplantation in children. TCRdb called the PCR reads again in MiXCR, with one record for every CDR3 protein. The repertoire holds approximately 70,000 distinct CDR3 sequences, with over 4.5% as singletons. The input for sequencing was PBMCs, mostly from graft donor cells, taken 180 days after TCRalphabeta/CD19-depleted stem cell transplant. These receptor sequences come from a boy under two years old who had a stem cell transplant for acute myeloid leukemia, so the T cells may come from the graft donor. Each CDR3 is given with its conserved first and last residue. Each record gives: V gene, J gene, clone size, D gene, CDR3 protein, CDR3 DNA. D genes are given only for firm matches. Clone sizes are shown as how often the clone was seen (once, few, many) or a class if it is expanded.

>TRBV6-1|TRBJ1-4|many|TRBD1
CASSGRGRSKKLFF
TGTGCCAGCAGTGGCAGGGGGCGCAGTAAAAAACTGTTTTTT
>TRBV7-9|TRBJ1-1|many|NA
CASGGRGNTEAFF
TGTGCCAGCGGGGGTAGAGGGAACACTGAAGCTTTCTTT
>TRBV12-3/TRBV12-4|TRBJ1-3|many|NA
CASSWGTSGNTIYF
TGTGCCAGCAGTTGGGGGACCTCTGGAAACACCATATATTTT
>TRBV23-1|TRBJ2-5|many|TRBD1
CASSQWGTGGDWREETQYF
TGCGCCAGCAGTCAATGGGGGACAGGAGGAGATTGGAGGGAAGAGACCCAGTACTTC
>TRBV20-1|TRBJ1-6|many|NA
CSASEGNSPLHF
TGCAGTGCTAGTGAGGGTAATTCACCCCTCCACTTT
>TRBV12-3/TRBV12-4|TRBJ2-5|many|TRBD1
CASSPRQGGETQYF
TGTGCCAGCAGTCCCCGACAGGGTGGGGAGACCCAGTACTTC
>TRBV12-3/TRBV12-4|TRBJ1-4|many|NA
CASSFGYRSGEKLFF
TGTGCCAGCAGTTTCGGATACCGGTCGGGTGAAAAACTGTTTTTT
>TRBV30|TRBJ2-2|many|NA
CAWTLAPQLGELFF
TGTGCCTGGACCCTGGCCCCACAACTCGGGGAGCTGTTTTTT
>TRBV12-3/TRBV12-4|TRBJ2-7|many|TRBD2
CASSPTRAHSGGTYEQYF
TGTGCCAGCAGTCCGACCCGGGCACATAGCGGGGGAACCTACGAGCAGTACTTC
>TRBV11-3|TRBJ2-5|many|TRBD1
CASSLRQGRETQYF
TGTGCCAGCAGCTTACGACAGGGGAGGGAGACCCAGTACTTC
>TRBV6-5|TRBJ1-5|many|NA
CASRLIPGGYSNQPQHF
TGTGCCAGCAGACTAATTCCGGGGGGATATAGCAATCAGCCCCAGCATTTT
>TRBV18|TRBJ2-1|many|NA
CASSPFDLSSYNEQFF
TGTGCCAGCTCACCTTTCGACTTGAGCTCCTACAATGAGCAGTTCTTC
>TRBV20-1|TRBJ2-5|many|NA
CSARVAPIEETQYF
TGCAGTGCTAGAGTTGCACCCATTGAAGAGACCCAGTACTTC
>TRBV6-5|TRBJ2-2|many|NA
CASSYGTWNTGELFF
TGTGCCAGCAGTTACGGGACTTGGAACACCGGGGAGCTGTTTTTT
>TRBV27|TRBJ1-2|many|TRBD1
CASSAIVGDRDSYNYGYTF
TGTGCCAGCAGTGCCATAGTGGGGGACAGGGATTCTTATAACTATGGCTACACCTTC
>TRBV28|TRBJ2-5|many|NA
CASSPGTDQETQYF
TGTGCCAGCAGTCCCGGGACCGACCAAGAGACCCAGTACTTC